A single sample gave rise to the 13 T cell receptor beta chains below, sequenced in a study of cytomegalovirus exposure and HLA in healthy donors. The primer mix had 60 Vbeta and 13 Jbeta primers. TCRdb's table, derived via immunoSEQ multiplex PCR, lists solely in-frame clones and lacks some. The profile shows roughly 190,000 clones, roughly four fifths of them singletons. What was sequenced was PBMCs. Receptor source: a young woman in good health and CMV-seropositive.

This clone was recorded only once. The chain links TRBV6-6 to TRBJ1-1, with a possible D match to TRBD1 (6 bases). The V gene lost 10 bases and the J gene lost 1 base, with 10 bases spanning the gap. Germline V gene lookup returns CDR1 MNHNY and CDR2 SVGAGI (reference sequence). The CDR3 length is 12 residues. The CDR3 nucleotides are TGTGCCACCCGGACAGCGAACACTGAAGCTTTCTTT. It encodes CATRTANTEAFF.

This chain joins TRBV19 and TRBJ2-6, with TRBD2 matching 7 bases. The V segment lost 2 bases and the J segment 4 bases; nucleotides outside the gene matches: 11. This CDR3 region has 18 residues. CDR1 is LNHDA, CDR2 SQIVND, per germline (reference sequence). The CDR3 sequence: CASSITSGKGAGANVLTF. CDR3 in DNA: TGTGCCAGTAGTATAACAAGCGGGAAAGGGGCCGGGGCCAACGTCCTGACTTTC. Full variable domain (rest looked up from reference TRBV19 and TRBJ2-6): DGGITQSPKYLFRKEGQNVTLSCEQNLNHDAMYWYRQDPGQGLRLIYYSQIVNDFQKGDIAEGYSVSREKKESFPLTVTSAQKNPTAFYLCASSITSGKGAGANVLTFGAGSRLTVL.

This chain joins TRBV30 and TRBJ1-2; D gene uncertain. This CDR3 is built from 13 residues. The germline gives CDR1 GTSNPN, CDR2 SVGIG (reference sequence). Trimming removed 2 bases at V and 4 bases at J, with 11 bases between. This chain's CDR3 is CAWSIRGTYGYTF. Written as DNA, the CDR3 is TGTGCCTGGAGTATCCGGGGTACCTATGGCTACACCTTC.

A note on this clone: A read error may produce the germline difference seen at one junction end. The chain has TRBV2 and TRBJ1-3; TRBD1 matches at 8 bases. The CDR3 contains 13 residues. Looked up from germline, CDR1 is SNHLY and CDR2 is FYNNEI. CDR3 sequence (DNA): TGTGCCAGCATTTTTCGGTCGGACAGGGCCGATAATTTT. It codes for CASIFRSDRADNF.

The CDR3 sequence is CASSLVFLNTEAFF. Here the CDR3 DNA reads TGCGCCAGCAGCTTGGTTTTCTTGAACACTGAAGCTTTCTTT. The rearrangement links TRBV5-1 to TRBJ1-1; unclear D gene. This CDR3 spans 14 amino acids. Germline CDR1 reads SGHRS; CDR2 reads YFSETQ. V lost 0 bases to trimming and J lost 0 bases, with 6 bases between them.

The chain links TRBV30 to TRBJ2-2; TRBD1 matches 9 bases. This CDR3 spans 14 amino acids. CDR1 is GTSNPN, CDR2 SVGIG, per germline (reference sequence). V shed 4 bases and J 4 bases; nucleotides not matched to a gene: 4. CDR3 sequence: CAWNRGHSTGELFF. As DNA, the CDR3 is TGTGCCTGGAACAGGGGGCATAGCACCGGGGAGCTGTTTTTT.

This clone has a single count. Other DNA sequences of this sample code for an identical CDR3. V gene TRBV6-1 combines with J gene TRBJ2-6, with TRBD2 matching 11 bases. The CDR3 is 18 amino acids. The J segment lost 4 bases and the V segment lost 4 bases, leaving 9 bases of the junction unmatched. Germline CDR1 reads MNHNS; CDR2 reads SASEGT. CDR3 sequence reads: CASSAGTSGGVGANVLTF. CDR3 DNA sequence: TGTGCCAGCAGTGCAGGAACTAGCGGGGGCGTGGGGGCCAACGTCCTGACTTTC.

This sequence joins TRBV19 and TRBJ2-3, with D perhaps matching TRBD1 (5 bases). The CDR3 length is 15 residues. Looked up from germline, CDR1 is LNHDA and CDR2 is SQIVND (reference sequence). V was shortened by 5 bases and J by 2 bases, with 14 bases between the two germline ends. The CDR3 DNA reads TGTGCCAGTAGTCCCCAGGGTGTGGTCACAGATACGCAGTATTTT. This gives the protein CASSPQGVVTDTQYF.

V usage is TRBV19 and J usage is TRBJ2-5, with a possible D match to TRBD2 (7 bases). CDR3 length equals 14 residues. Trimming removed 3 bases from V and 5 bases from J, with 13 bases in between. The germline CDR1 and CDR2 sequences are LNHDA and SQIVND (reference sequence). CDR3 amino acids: CASSIQGRDETQYF. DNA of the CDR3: TGTGCCAGTAGTATTCAGGGGAGGGATGAGACCCAGTACTTC.

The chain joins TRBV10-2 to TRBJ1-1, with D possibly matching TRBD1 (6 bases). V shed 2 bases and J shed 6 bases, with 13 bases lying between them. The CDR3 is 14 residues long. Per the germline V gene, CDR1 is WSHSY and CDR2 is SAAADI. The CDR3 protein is CASSEVTGSPEAFF. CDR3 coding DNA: TGCGCCAGCAGTGAGGTAACAGGGTCTCCTGAAGCTTTCTTT.

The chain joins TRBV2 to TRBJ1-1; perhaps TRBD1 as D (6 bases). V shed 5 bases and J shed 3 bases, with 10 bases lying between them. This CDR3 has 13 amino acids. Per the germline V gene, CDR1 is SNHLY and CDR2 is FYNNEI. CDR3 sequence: CASSTSGDTEAFF. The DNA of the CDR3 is TGTGCCAGCAGTACTTCAGGGGACACTGAAGCTTTCTTT.

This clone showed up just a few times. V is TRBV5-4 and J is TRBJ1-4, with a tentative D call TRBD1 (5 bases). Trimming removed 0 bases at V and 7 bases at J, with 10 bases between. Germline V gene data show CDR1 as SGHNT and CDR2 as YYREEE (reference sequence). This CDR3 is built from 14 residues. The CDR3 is CASSLDPGGEKLFF. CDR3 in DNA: TGTGCCAGCAGCTTGGATCCGGGGGGTGAAAAACTGTTTTTT.

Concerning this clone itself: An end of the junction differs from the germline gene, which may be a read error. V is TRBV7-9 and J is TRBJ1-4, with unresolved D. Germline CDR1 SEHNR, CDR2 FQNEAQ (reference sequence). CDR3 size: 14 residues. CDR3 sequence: CSSSSSRTNEKLFF. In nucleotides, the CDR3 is TGTTCCAGCAGCTCCTCTCGGACTAATGAAAAACTGTTTTTT.